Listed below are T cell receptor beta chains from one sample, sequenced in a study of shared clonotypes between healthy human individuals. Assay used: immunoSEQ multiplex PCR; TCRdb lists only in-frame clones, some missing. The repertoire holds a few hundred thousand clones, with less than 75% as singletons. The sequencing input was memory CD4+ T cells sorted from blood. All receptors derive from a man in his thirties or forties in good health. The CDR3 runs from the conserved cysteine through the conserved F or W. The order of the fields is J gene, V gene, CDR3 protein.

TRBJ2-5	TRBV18	CASSIAGASQETQYF
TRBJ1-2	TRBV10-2	CASSDLGSWNYGYTF
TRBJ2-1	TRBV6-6	CASKDQGATNEQFF
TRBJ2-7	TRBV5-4	CASSEGLAYEQYF
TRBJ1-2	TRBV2	CASTGGGTKGYGYTF
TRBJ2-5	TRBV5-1	CASTTGQATETQYF
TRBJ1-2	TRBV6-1	CASRDGSYGYTF
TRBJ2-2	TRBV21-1	CASVIAGGPVGELFF
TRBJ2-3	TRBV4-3	CASKRDPSTDTQYF
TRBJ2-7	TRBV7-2	CASRLTGTSGSVYEQYF
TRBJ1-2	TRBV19	CASSIDRAGYGYTF
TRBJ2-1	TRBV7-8	CASSSYPRDQGFF
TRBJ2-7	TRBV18	CASSPDRSYEQYF
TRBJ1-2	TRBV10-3	CAIRPGQGAPGYTF
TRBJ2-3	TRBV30	CASHRGRVTDTQYF
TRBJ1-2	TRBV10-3	CAISEVLNYGYTF
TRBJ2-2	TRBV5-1	CASSPRGYGTGELFF
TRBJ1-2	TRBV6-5	CASSSPTDRGRGYTF
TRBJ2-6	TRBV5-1	CASSLAGLAGANVLTF
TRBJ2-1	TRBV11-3	CASSFPGKDEQFF
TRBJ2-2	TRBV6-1	CAGNRQAAGELFF
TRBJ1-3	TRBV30	CAWSNGNTIYF
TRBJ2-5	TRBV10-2	CASRGWGLAETQYF
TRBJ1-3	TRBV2	CASSEGASSGNTIYF
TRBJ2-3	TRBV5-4	CASSRPGQGIGDTQYF
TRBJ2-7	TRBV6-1	CASSVTASLTYEQYF
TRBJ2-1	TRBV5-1	CASSLILAGDNEQFF
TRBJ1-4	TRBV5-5	CASSTGEWNEKLFF
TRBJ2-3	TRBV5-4	CASSLGGAGSTDTQYF
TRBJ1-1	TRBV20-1	CSAGLQGAPF
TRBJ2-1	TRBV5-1	CASSLGGLAGGRIDEQFF
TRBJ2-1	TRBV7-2	CASSGRYNEQFF
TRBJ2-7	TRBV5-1	CASSFEFGIAYEQYF
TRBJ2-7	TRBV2	CASSARWAQSHEQYF
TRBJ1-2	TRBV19	CASSILGGRNYGYTF
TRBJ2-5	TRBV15	CATSRGRGSQETQYF